This TCR beta chain is from a study of blood T cell repertoires in COVID-19. The overall study: Whether acute or convalescent, the COVID-19 samples came from the United States, Italy and Spain.

Per the authors' pipeline: Using reference gene primer amplification, nucleated cell counts were estimated. TCRdb's copy holds only in-frame clones and misses some; the assay was immunoSEQ multiplex PCR. V and J calls and clone size are copied from that table; D and trimming were computed from the DNA. This repertoire shows nearly 200,000 clones, roughly four fifths found once; its top ten account for roughly 6.9%. Specimen: peripheral blood. The sequence derives from a human donor with acute or convalescent COVID-19. The donor label of this sample is uncertain.

CDR3 protein: CASRGGQGGYGYTF. DNA of the CDR3: TGTGCCAGCAGGGGGGGACAGGGAGGCTATGGCTACACCTTC. The rearrangement joins TRBV5-4 to TRBJ1-2; 9 nucleotides line up with TRBD1. The CDR3 runs to 14 residues. Trimming cost V 5 bases and J 4 bases; bases outside gene matches: 6. From germline, CDR1 is SGHNT and CDR2 YYREEE (reference sequence).